This is a list of T cell receptor beta chains from one sample in a study of graft-versus-host responses after intestinal transplantation. Method: immunoSEQ multiplex PCR; TCRdb's copy keeps in-frame clones and lacks some. The top ten hold roughly 10% of the sample, which has 25,000 to 30,000 clones, nearly 90% seen once. The sequencing used PBMCs, collected about 420 days after intestinal transplantation. These receptors were collected from a human patient who received an intestinal transplant, so some T cells may come from the graft donor. The CDR3 runs from the conserved cysteine through the conserved F or W. Fields, in order: V gene, D gene, J gene, clone size, CDR3 DNA, CDR3 protein. The D gene is left open where the match is weak. A clone size is listed for some rows: how often the clone was seen (once, few, many), or a class if it is expanded.

>TRBV11-2|TRBD1|TRBJ1-2|once
TGTGCCAGCAGCCCCCCAGGGAGGGGGCAGTATGGCTACACCTTC
CASSPPGRGQYGYTF
>TRBV4-3|-|TRBJ1-2|-
TGCGCCAGCAGCCAAGACGTGGTCAGGGGCTACACCTTC
CASSQDVVRGYTF
>TRBV5-4|TRBD1|TRBJ2-5|-
TGTGCCAGCAGCTATGACTCAGGGGGCATGAAAGAAAGGGAGACCCAGTACTTC
CASSYDSGGMKERETQYF
>TRBV30|TRBD1|TRBJ1-3|-
TGTGCCTGGCTCCAGGGGGCGGAAGGAAACACCATATATTTT
CAWLQGAEGNTIYF
>TRBV19|-|TRBJ2-1|-
TGTGCCAGTAGTATCCTTGTGTGGGTGGATGAGCAGTTCTTC
CASSILVWVDEQFF
>TRBV2|-|TRBJ1-6|-
TGTGCCAGCAGTCGGACAGATTCACCCCTCCACTTT
CASSRTDSPLHF
>TRBV7-6|-|TRBJ2-5|once
TGTGCCAGCAGCTTAGCGAGAGGGGTAGAGGGCCAAGAGACCCAGTACTTC
CASSLARGVEGQETQYF
>TRBV5-1|-|TRBJ1-1|few
TGCGCCAGCAGCCTAGAGTGGAACACTGAAGCTTTCTTT
CASSLEWNTEAFF
>TRBV9|TRBD2|TRBJ2-1|-
TGTGCCAGCAGCGTAGGACTAGCGGAGGACAATGAGCAGTTCTTC
CASSVGLAEDNEQFF
>TRBV5-4|-|TRBJ2-7|-
TGTGCCAGCAGCTTGGGAAGTTCCCCCTACGAGCAGTACTTC
CASSLGSSPYEQYF
>TRBV9|TRBD1|TRBJ2-1|-
TGTGCCAGCAGCGCCGGACAGGGTTCTGTGAATGAGCAGTTCTTC
CASSAGQGSVNEQFF
>TRBV4-1|-|TRBJ2-7|-
TGCGCCAGCAGCCAAAGATTAGCCCACGAGCAGTACTTC
CASSQRLAHEQYF
>TRBV5-6|-|TRBJ2-3|once
TGTGCCAGCAGCTTGGCCCCGGATCCAATCACAGATACGCAGTATTTT
CASSLAPDPITDTQYF
>TRBV6-6|TRBD1|TRBJ1-5|-
TGTGCCACCGGGACAGGGAGTGCTAATCAGCCCCAGCATTTT
CATGTGSANQPQHF
>TRBV4-1|TRBD2|TRBJ2-1|-
TGCGCCAGCAGCCCAAGATTTAGCGGGGGGACCTACAATGAGCAGTTCTTC
CASSPRFSGGTYNEQFF